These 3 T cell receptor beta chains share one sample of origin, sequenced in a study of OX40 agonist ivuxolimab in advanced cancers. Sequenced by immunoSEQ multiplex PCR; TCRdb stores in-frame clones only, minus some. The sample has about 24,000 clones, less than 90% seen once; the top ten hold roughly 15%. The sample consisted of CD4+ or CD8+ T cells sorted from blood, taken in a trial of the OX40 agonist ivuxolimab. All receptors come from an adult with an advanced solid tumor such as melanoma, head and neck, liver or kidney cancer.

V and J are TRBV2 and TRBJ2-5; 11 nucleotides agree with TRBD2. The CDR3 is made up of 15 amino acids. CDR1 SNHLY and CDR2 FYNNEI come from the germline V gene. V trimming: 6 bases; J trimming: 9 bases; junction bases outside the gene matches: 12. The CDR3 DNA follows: TGTGCCAGCAGACCCGGGACTAGCGGCCCCGAGGCCCAGTACTTC. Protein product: CASRPGTSGPEAQYF.

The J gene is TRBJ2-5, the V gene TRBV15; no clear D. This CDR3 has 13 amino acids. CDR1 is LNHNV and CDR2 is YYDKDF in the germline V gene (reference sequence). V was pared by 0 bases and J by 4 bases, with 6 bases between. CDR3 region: CATSRENAETQYF. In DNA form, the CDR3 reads TGTGCCACCAGCAGAGAGAACGCAGAGACCCAGTACTTC.

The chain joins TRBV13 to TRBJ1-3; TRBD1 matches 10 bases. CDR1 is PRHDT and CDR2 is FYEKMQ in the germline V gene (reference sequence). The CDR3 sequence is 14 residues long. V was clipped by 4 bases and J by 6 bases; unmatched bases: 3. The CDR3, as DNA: TGTGCCAGCAGCTCCGGGACAGGGGCAAACACCATATATTTT. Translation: CASSSGTGANTIYF. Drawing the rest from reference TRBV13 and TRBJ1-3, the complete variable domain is AAGVIQSPRHLIKEKRETATLKCYPIPRHDTVYWYQQGPGQDPQFLISFYEKMQSDKGSIPDRFSAQQFSDYHSELNMSSLELGDSALYFCASSSGTGANTIYFGEGSWLTVV.